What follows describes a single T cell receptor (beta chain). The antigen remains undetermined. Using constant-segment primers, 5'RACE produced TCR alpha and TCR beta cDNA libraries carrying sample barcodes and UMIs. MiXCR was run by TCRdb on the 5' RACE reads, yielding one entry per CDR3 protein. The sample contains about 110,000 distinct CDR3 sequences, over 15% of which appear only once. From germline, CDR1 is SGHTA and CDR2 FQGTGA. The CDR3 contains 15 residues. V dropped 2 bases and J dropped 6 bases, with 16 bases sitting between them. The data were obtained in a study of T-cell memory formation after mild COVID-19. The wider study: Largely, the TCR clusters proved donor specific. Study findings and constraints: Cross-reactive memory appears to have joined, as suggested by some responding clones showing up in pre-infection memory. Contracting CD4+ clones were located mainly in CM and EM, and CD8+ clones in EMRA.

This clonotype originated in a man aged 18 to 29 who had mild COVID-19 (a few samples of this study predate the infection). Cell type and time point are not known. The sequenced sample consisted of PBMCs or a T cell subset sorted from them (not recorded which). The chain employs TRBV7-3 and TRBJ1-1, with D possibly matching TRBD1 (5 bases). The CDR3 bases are TGTGCCAGCAGCTTAGTGGGGGTGGGTCAACCTGAAGCTTTCTTT. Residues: CASSLVGVGQPEAFF.